Shown below are 15 T cell receptor beta chains from a single sample sequenced in a study of identical twins. TCRdb re-analysed the 5' RACE reads in MiXCR, keeping a single row per CDR3 protein. The sample carries some 570,000 distinct CDR3 sequences, around 22% recorded once. Separately, the same data were catalogued under a study of yellow fever vaccine responses in identical twins.

The sequencing input was CD4+ T cells sorted from blood. The receptor source for this set is a young woman in good health.

This clonotype was detected only a few times. The V call is TRBV20-1, the J call TRBJ2-3; TRBD1 agrees at 11 bases. The J segment lost 4 bases and the V segment lost 5 bases, leaving 5 bases of the junction unmatched. The germline V gene encodes CDR1 DFQATT and CDR2 SNEGSKA (reference sequence). This CDR3 contains 14 residues. As DNA, the CDR3 is TGCAGTGCTCGAAGGACAGGGGGCTCAGATACGCAGTATTTT. Translating gives CSARRTGGSDTQYF.

This clonotype has only a few counts. The chain uses TRBV24-1 and TRBJ2-5, with 9 positions matching TRBD1. This CDR3 is 17 amino acids long. Trimming took 4 bases from V and 4 from J; bases not matched to a gene: 12. The germline gives CDR1 KGHDR, CDR2 SFDVKD. The CDR3 nucleotides read TGTGCCACCAGTGACCTATCCGACAGGGGGTTTGGAGAGACCCAGTACTTC. Protein product: CATSDLSDRGFGETQYF.

The rearrangement joins TRBV10-3 to TRBJ1-1, with D possibly being TRBD1 (5 bases). With 7 bases removed from V and 4 bases from J, the gap between germline ends came to 13 bases. Germline CDR1 ENHRY, CDR2 SYGVKD. The CDR3 contains 13 residues. In nucleotides, the CDR3 is TGTGCCATCACTTGGGGGGAGACCACTGAAGCTTTCTTT. It specifies CAITWGETTEAFF.

V gene TRBV3-1 combines with J gene TRBJ2-1; 7 bases are shared with TRBD2. Germline V CDR1 and CDR2: LGHDT, YNNKEL (reference sequence). CDR3 length equals 14 residues. V lost 4 bases and J lost 6; bases outside the gene matches: 6. CDR3 region: CASSPIPGGNEQFF. CDR3 nucleotide sequence: TGTGCCAGCAGCCCCATACCGGGAGGCAATGAGCAGTTCTTC.

CDR3: CASSKNRARTSSPEQFF. The CDR3 region has the DNA TGTGCCAGCAGCAAAAATCGAGCGAGGACTAGTTCGCCTGAGCAGTTCTTC. The gene calls are TRBV7-8 and TRBJ2-1; 7 nucleotides line up with TRBD2. The CDR3 covers 17 residues. The germline V gene encodes CDR1 SGHVS and CDR2 FQNEAQ. V was clipped by 5 bases and J by 9 bases; unmatched bases: 19. Looking up the rest from reference TRBV7-8 and TRBJ2-1 gives the full variable domain: GAGVSQSPRYKVAKRGQDVALRCDPISGHVSLFWYQQALGQGPEFLTYFQNEAQLDKSGLPSDRFFAERPEGSVSTLKIQRTQQEDSAVYLCASSKNRARTSSPEQFFGPGTRLTVL.

The chain employs TRBV5-1 and TRBJ2-3; 12 positions agree with TRBD2. Germline V gene data show CDR1 as SGHRS and CDR2 as YFSETQ. After removal of 8 bases from V and 6 bases from J, the junction contained 10 bases not matched to a gene. The CDR3 has 15 residues. This chain's CDR3 is CASQLAGGQWDTQYF. The DNA for the CDR3 is TGCGCCAGTCAACTAGCGGGGGGCCAATGGGATACGCAGTATTTT. Complete variable domain (other parts from reference TRBV5-1 and TRBJ2-3): KAGVTQTPRYLIKTRGQQVTLSCSPISGHRSVSWYQQTPGQGLQFLFEYFSETQRNKGNFPGRFSGRQFSNSRSEMNVSTLELGDSALYLCASQLAGGQWDTQYFGPGTRLTVL.

In its sample, this clonotype was seen a few times. J is TRBJ1-6 and V is TRBV5-1; 9 bases agree with TRBD1. The V segment lost 4 bases and the J segment 5 bases; nucleotides outside the gene matches: 4. The CDR3 extends over 15 amino acids. Germline assignment: CDR1 SGHRS and CDR2 YFSETQ. The CDR3 bases are TGCGCCAGCAGCAAGGACAGGGGAGATAATTCACCCCTCCACTTT. This encodes CASSKDRGDNSPLHF.

This clonotype turned up a few times. The rearrangement links TRBV12-3 or TRBV12-4 to TRBJ2-3; D possibly corresponds to TRBD2 (6 bases). The V gene lost 1 base and the J gene lost 7 bases, with 15 bases spanning the gap. This CDR3 contains 15 residues. The CDR3 DNA follows: TGTGCCAGCAGTTTAGTTTCGGGAGTATCAAATACGCAGTATTTT. This translates into CASSLVSGVSNTQYF.

The table lists this clonotype with a few counts. This chain uses TRBV12-3 or TRBV12-4 with TRBJ2-7, with 12 positions matching TRBD1. CDR3 length equals 15 residues. V lost 4 bases to trimming and J lost 5 bases; unmatched junction nucleotides: 6. The CDR3 nucleotides are TGTGCCAGCAGTTCACCGGGACAGGGGGCGGACGAGCAGTACTTC. Protein product: CASSSPGQGADEQYF.

This clonotype was detected a few times. The rearrangement joins TRBV12-3 or TRBV12-4 to TRBJ1-6; the D gene is possibly TRBD1 (5 bases). V gave up 3 bases and J gave up 10 bases, with 13 bases separating them. There are 14 residues in the CDR3. CDR3 sequence reads: CASSFLQGESPLHF. CDR3 nucleotide sequence: TGTGCCAGCAGTTTTTTGCAGGGCGAATCACCCCTCCACTTT.

This clonotype was detected a few times. The chain links TRBV15 to TRBJ2-5; 10 bases line up with TRBD2. V trimming: 5 bases; J trimming: 4 bases; junction bases outside the gene matches: 10. Germline V lookup: CDR1 LNHNV, CDR2 YYDKDF (reference sequence). This CDR3 contains 16 residues. Here the CDR3 DNA reads TGTGCCACCAGCTTGTTAGCGGGAGGAGGGAGAGAGACCCAGTACTTC. This encodes CATSLLAGGGRETQYF.

The chain recombines TRBV7-8 with TRBJ2-3; D remains unclear. Germline V CDR1 and CDR2: SGHVS, FQNEAQ. The germline V and J ends were trimmed by 5 bases and 2 bases, with 17 bases remaining between them. CDR3 size: 16 residues. This chain's CDR3 is CASSTHPYLATDTQYF. CDR3 DNA sequence: TGTGCCAGCAGCACCCACCCCTACCTCGCCACAGATACGCAGTATTTT.

The chain recombines TRBV2 with TRBJ2-2; 10 bases match TRBD1. Germline V lookup: CDR1 SNHLY, CDR2 FYNNEI. With V trimmed by 6 bases and J by 7 bases, 8 bases remained unmatched. The CDR3 runs 15 residues. The CDR3 DNA is TGTGCCAGCAGAAGGGACAGGGGAGGAGTCGGGGAGCTGTTTTTT. This gives the protein CASRRDRGGVGELFF.

A few counts support this clonotype. The chain links TRBV3-1 to TRBJ2-7; 13 bases align to TRBD2. Germline trimming cut 1 base from V and 6 bases from J; bases unmatched to any gene: 3. Germline CDR1 is LGHDT and CDR2 is YNNKEL (reference sequence). CDR3 length equals 15 residues. CDR3 nucleotide sequence: TGTGCCAGCAGCCAAGGACTAGCGGGGGGATCCGAGCAGTACTTC. Its translation is CASSQGLAGGSEQYF.

This rearrangement joins TRBV12-3 or TRBV12-4 to TRBJ2-2; D call uncertain. Trimming left V 1 base short and J 6 bases short, with 15 bases between. The length of the CDR3 is 16 residues. The CDR3 sequence: CASSLGAAQLSGELFF. CDR3 sequence (DNA): TGTGCCAGCAGTTTAGGGGCGGCCCAGTTATCCGGGGAGCTGTTTTTT.